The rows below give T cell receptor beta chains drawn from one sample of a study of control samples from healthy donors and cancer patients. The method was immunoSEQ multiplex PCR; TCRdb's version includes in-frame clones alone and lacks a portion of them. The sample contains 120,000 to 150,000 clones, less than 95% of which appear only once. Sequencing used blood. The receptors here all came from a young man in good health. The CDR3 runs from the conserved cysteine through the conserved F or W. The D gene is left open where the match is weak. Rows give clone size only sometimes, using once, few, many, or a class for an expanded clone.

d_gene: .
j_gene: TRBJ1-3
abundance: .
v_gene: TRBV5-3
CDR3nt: TGTGCCAGAAGCTCGTCCGGGACTTTCTCTGGAAACACCATATATTTT
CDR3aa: CARSSSGTFSGNTIYF

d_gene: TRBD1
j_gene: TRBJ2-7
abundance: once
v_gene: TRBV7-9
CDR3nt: TGTGCCAGCAGCCCCATGGACAGGGGGTTTAGCGAGCAGTACTTC
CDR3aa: CASSPMDRGFSEQYF

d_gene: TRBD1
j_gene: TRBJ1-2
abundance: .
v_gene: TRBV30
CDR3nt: TGTGCCCACCAACCAGGGGGCTCTTATGGCTACACCTTC
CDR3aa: CAHQPGGSYGYTF

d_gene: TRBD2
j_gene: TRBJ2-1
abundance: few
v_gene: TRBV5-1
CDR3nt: TGCGCCAGCAGCTATAGCGGGTGGCCCCCCAATGAGCAGTTCTTC
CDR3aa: CASSYSGWPPNEQFF

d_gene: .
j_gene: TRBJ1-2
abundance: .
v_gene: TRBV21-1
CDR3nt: TGTGCCAGCAGCAAAGGGCGCTCGAGACAGCCTAACTATGGCTACACCTTC
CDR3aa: CASSKGRSRQPNYGYTF

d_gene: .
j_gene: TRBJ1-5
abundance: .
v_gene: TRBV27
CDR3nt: TGTGCCAGCAGTTTATCGCTCGGTCAGCCCCAGCATTTT
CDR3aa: CASSLSLGQPQHF

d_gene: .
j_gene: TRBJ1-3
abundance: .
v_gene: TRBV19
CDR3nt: TGTGCCAGTAGCCTTTACGGGACTCCAAAGGGACGCAGCTCTGGAAACACCATATATTTT
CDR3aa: CASSLYGTPKGRSSGNTIYF

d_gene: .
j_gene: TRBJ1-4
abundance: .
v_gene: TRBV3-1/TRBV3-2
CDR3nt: TGTGCCAGCAGCTACGGGAGCGGGGAGGAAATTGAAAAACTGTTTTTT
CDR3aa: CASSYGSGEEIEKLFF

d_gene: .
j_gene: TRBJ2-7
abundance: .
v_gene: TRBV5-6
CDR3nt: TGTGCCAGCAGCCCCCGGGTCTTAATCTACGAGCAGTACTTC
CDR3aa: CASSPRVLIYEQYF

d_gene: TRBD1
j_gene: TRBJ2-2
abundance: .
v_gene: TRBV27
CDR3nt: TGTGCCAGCAGTTTCTACGGGACAGGGAACACCGGGGAGCTGTTTTTT
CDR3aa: CASSFYGTGNTGELFF

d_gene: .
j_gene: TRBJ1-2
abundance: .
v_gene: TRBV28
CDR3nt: TGTGCCAGCAGTTTTTCGGGGGAGGGCTACACCTTC
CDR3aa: CASSFSGEGYTF

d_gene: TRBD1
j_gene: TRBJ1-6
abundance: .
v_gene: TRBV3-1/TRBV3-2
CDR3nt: TGTGCCAGCAGCCAAGAGGGACAGGGGGCCTATAATTCACCCCTCCACTTT
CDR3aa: CASSQEGQGAYNSPLHF

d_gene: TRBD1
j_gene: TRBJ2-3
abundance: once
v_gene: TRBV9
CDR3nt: TGTGCCAGCAGCAAAGGGACAGGGGAAGGCACAGATACGCAGTATTTT
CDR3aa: CASSKGTGEGTDTQYF

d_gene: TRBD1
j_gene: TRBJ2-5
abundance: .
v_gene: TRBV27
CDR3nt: TGTGCCAGCAGCCCGATCGGGACAGGGGAGACCCAGTACTTC
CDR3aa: CASSPIGTGETQYF

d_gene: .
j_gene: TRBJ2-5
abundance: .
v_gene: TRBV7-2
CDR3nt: TGTGCCAGCAGCTTAGGTTGGGGAAAGACCCAGTACTTC
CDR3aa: CASSLGWGKTQYF

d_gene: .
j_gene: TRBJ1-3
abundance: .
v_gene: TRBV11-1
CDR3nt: TGTGCCAGCAGCTTAGCGGCGGAGGGCTACACCATATATTTT
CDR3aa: CASSLAAEGYTIYF

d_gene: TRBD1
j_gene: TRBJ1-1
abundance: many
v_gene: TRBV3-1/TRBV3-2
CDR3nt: TGTGCCAGCAGCCGTTCCGACAGGGCCACTGAAGCTTTCTTT
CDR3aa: CASSRSDRATEAFF

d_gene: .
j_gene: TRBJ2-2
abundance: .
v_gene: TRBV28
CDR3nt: TGTGCCAGCAGTTTCCCTAGCACCGGGGAGCTGTTTTTT
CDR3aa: CASSFPSTGELFF

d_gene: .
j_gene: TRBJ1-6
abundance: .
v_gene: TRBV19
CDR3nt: TGTGCCAGTAGTATGCTAGGGCAGGGTGGTAATTCACCCCTCCACTTT
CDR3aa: CASSMLGQGGNSPLHF